Below, 3 T cell receptor beta chains from the same sample are listed, as sequenced in a study of beta chain features in type 1 diabetes. Study-wide findings and caveats: Significant though moderate, a shortening of TCRB CDR3s appeared in all four CD4+ subsets of Type 1 diabetes patients.

Expressed TCRB transcripts were sequenced because the entire RNA isolate underwent reverse transcription. This table comes from immunoSEQ multiplex PCR, and its TCRdb copy is limited to in-frame clones, with some not included. The repertoire holds fewer than 450,000 clones, with roughly 12% as singletons. These receptors have no identified antigens. Material for sequencing was naive CD4+ T cells from blood. Source of these receptors: a woman in her late teens or twenties with type 1 diabetes.

The chain employs TRBV5-4 and TRBJ1-2; D is undetermined. Trimming removed 0 bases from V and 4 bases from J, with 13 bases in between. From germline, CDR1 is SGHNT and CDR2 YYREEE (reference sequence). The CDR3 has 15 amino acids. CDR3 sequence: CASSLVGGPAYGYTF. The CDR3 DNA sequence: TGTGCCAGCAGCTTGGTCGGAGGGCCGGCCTATGGCTACACCTTC.

This clone came up a few times. The V call is TRBV4-1, the J call TRBJ1-2; 8 positions match TRBD1. Germline V CDR1 and CDR2: MGHRA, YSYEKL. Trimming took 1 base from V and 3 from J; bases not matched to a gene: 4. The CDR3 is 15 residues long. The CDR3 bases are TGCGCCAGCAGCCAAGCAGGGGGCCGTGACTATGGCTACACCTTC. Encoded protein: CASSQAGGRDYGYTF.

This clone was detected only a few times. The chain is built from TRBV6-5 and TRBJ2-7; 7 positions match TRBD2. With V trimmed by 5 bases and J by 4 bases, 8 bases remained unmatched. The CDR3 is 14 amino acids. From germline, CDR1 is MNHEY and CDR2 SVGAGI. CDR3 sequence (DNA): TGTGCCAGCAGTATCAGCGGGGCCCGGTACGAGCAGTACTTC. The encoded protein is CASSISGARYEQYF.